These 5 T cell receptor beta chains were sequenced from one sample in a study of T cells after yellow fever vaccination (dated by TCRdb to the late 2010s). The treatment or condition tag for this specimen amounts to: live attenuated yellow fever vaccine strain. Preparation of the library involved 5' RACE. Sequenced using an Illumina HiSeq 2500. Through fastp at Q25 and MiXCR, TCRdb rebuilt clones from the public reads, retaining in-frame beta chains. Identical CDR3 protein sequences are pooled into one entry, listed with their most common genes and DNA. This sample holds approximately 120,000 distinct CDR3 sequences; 7.4% were observed only once. The leading ten clones occupy roughly 2.6% of the sample. Here the sequenced sample was CD4+ T cells sorted from PBMCs, taken 10 to 11 days after the first yellow fever vaccination. Source of these receptors: a man aged 18 to 30 who received the YFV17D yellow fever vaccine.

This clonotype came up many times. The chain employs TRBV10-3 and TRBJ2-7; D is unresolved. Trimming took 5 bases from V and 3 from J, leaving 11 bases between them. In germline, CDR1 is ENHRY, CDR2 SYGVKD. This CDR3 spans 13 amino acids. The CDR3 spells CAISRTAGYEQYF. The CDR3, as DNA: TGTGCCATCAGTAGAACTGCTGGCTACGAGCAGTACTTC.

This clonotype was detected many times. The V and J genes are TRBV5-4 and TRBJ1-1; no firm D call. The CDR3 is made up of 13 amino acids. Trimming stripped 6 bases from V and 1 base from J, with 10 bases between. Germline loops: CDR1 SGHNT, CDR2 YYREEE (reference sequence). DNA for the CDR3: TGTGCCAGCACCGAGCAGGCGAACACTGAAGCTTTCTTT. This codes for CASTEQANTEAFF.

In its sample, this clonotype was seen many times. This sequence joins TRBV7-2 and TRBJ2-2; D unresolved. Germline values: CDR1 SGHTA, CDR2 FQGNSA. CDR3 length: 13 residues. Trimming took off 3 bases at V and 6 bases at J, with 8 bases between the two ends. The CDR3 region is CASSFTPSGELFF. Here the CDR3 DNA reads TGTGCCAGCAGCTTCACGCCCTCCGGGGAGCTGTTTTTT. The full variable domain, in which reference TRBV7-2 and TRBJ2-2 provide the parts outside the CDR3, is GAGVSQSPSNKVTEKGKDVELRCDPISGHTALYWYRQSLGQGLEFLIYFQGNSAPDKSGLPSDRFSAERTGGSVSTLTIQRTQQEDSAVYLCASSFTPSGELFFGEGSRLTVL.

This clonotype was found many times. The chain is built from TRBV28 and TRBJ2-1, with D possibly TRBD1 on 8 matching bases. The CDR3 has 16 amino acids. Germline V gives CDR1 MDHEN, CDR2 SYDVKM. V was pared by 4 bases and J by 8 bases, with 21 bases between. The CDR3 region has the DNA TGTGCCAGCAGTTCAGCGGGGACAGGTTTTAGAGATGAGCAGTTCTTC. Translating it yields CASSSAGTGFRDEQFF. Variable domain in full (rest from reference TRBV28 and TRBJ2-1): DVKVTQSSRYLVKRTGEKVFLECVQDMDHENMFWYRQDPGLGLRLIYFSYDVKMKEKGDIPEGYSVSREKKERFSLILESASTNQTSMYLCASSSAGTGFRDEQFFGPGTRLTVL.

This clonotype was counted at least ten times. V is TRBV5-1 and J is TRBJ2-1; TRBD1 is a possible D gene (5 bases). CDR1 is SGHRS, CDR2 YFSETQ, per germline. The V end lost 5 bases, the J end lost 1 base, and 10 bases lay between the germline ends. The CDR3 totals 14 residues. In DNA, the CDR3 is TGCGCCAGCAGGAGAGACAGTTCCTACAATGAGCAGTTCTTC. It codes for CASRRDSSYNEQFF.